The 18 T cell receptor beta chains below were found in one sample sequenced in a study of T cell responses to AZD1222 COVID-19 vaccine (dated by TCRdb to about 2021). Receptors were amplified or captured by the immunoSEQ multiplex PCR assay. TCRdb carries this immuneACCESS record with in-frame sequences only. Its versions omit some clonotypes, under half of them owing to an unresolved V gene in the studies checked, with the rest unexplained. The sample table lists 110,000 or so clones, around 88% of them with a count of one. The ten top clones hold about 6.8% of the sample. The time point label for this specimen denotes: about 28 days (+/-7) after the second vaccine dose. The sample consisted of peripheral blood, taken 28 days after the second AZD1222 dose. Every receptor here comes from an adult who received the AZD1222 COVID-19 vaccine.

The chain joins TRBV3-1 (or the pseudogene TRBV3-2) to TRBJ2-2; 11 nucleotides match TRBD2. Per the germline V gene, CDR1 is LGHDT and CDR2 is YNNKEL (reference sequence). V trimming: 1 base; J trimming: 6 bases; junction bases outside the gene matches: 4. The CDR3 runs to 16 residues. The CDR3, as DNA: TGTGCCAGCAGCCAAGGTAGCGGGGGGGCTGCCGGGGAGCTGTTTTTT. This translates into CASSQGSGGAAGELFF.

This chain's CDR3 is CASSRDFSLTGELFF. CDR3 bases: TGCGCCAGCAGCCGGGATTTCTCTTTGACCGGGGAGCTGTTTTTT. This rearrangement joins TRBV4-3 to TRBJ2-2, with D unclear. Trimming took 4 bases from V and 5 from J, leaving 14 bases between them. The germline gives CDR1 LGHNA, CDR2 YSLEER. CDR3 length: 15 amino acids.

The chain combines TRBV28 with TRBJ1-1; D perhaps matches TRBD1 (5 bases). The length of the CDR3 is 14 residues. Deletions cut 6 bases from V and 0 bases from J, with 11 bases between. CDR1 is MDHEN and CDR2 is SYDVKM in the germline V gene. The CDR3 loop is CASRPGRLNTEAFF. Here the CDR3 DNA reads TGTGCCAGCAGGCCGGGACGGCTGAACACTGAAGCTTTCTTT.

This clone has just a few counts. The CDR3 here is CASTSSAGGEYGYTF. The DNA of the CDR3 is TGTGCCAGCACAAGCAGCGCCGGAGGGGAATATGGCTACACCTTC. The chain is built from TRBV28 and TRBJ1-2, with TRBD1 as a possible D gene (5 bases). This CDR3 is 15 amino acids long. CDR1 and CDR2 (germline): MDHEN, SYDVKM. Trimming left V 7 bases short and J 5 bases short, with 20 bases between.

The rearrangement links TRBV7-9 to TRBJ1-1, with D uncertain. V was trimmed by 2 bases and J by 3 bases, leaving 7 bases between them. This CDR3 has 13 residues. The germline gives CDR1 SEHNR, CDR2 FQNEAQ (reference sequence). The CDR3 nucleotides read TGTGCCAGCAGCTTACCGGGAGACACTGAAGCTTTCTTT. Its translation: CASSLPGDTEAFF.

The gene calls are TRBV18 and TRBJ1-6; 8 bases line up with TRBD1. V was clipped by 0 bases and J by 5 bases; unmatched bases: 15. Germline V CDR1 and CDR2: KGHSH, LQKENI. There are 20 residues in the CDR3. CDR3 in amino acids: CASSPPGTGARGSHNSPLHF. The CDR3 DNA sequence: TGTGCCAGCTCACCACCGGGGACAGGTGCACGGGGTTCCCATAATTCACCCCTCCACTTT. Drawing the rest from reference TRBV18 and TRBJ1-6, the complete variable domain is NAGVMQNPRHLVRRRGQEARLRCSPMKGHSHVYWYRQLPEEGLKFMVYLQKENIIDESGMPKERFSAEFPKEGPSILRIQQVVRGDSAAYFCASSPPGTGARGSHNSPLHFGNGTRLTVT.

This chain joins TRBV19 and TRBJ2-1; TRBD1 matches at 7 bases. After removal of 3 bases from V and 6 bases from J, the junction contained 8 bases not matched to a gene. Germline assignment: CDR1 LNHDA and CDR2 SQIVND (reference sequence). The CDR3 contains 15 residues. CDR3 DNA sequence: TGTGCCAGTAGTATTTCCTCAACAGGGGTCAATGAGCAGTTCTTC. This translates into CASSISSTGVNEQFF.

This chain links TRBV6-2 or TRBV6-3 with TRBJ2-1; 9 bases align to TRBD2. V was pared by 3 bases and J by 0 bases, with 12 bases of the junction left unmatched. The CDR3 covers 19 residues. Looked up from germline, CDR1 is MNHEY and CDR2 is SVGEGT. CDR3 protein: CASSYSSSGAKYSYNEQFF. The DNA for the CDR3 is TGTGCCAGCAGTTATAGTTCTAGCGGGGCGAAGTACTCCTACAATGAGCAGTTCTTC.

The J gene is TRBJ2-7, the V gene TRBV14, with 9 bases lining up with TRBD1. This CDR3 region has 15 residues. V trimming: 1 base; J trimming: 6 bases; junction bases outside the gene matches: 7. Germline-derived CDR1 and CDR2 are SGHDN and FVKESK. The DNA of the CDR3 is TGTGCCAGCAGCCAAGGGACAGGGGTATGGAGCGAGCAGTACTTC. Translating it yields CASSQGTGVWSEQYF. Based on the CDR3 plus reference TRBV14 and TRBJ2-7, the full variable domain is EAGVTQFPSHSVIEKGQTVTLRCDPISGHDNLYWYRRVMGKEIKFLLHFVKESKQDESGMPNNRFLAERTGGTYSTLKVQPAELEDSGVYFCASSQGTGVWSEQYFGPGTRLTVT.

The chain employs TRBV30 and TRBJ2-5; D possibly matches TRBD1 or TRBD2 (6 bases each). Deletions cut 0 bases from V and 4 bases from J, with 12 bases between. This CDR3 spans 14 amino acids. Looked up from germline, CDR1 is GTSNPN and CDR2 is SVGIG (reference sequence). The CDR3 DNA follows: TGTGCCTGGAGTGTAGGGGGGCCGGGAGAGACCCAGTACTTC. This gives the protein CAWSVGGPGETQYF.

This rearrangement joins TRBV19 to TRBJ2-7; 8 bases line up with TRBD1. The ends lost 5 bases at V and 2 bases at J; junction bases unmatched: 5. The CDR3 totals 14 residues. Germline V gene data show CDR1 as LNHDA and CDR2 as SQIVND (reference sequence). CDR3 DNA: TGTGCCAGTAGTCCTCGGGACAGGACCTACGAGCAGTACTTC. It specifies CASSPRDRTYEQYF.

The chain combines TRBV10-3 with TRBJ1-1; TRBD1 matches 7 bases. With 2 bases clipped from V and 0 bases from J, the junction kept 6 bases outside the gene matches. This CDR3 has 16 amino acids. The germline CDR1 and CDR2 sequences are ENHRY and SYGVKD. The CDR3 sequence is CAISEVYRGLNTEAFF. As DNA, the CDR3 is TGTGCCATCAGTGAGGTTTACAGGGGATTGAACACTGAAGCTTTCTTT.

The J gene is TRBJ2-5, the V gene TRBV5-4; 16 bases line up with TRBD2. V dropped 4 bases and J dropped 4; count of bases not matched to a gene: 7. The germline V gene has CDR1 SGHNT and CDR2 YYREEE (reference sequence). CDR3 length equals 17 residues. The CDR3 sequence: CASSGGTSGGARETQYF. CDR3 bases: TGTGCCAGCAGCGGAGGGACTAGCGGGGGGGCCAGAGAGACCCAGTACTTC.

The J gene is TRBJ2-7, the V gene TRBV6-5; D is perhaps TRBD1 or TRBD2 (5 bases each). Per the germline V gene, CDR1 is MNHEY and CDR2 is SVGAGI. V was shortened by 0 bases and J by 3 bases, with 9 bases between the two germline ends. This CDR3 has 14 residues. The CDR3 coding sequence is TGTGCCAGCAGTTACTCGGGGGACCTCTACGAGCAGTACTTC. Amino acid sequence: CASSYSGDLYEQYF.

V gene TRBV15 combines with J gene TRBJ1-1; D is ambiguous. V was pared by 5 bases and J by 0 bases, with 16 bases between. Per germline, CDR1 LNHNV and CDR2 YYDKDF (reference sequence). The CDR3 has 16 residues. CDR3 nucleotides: TGTGCCACCAGCGGCCGTCCGACGGGCTTGAACACTGAAGCTTTCTTT. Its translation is CATSGRPTGLNTEAFF.

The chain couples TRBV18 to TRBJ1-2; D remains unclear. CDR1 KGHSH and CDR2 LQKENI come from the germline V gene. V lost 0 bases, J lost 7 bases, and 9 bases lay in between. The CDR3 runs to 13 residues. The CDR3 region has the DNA TGTGCCAGCTCACCACCCGGGGATGGTGGCTACACCTTC. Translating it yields CASSPPGDGGYTF. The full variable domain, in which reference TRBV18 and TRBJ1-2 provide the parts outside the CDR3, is NAGVMQNPRHLVRRRGQEARLRCSPMKGHSHVYWYRQLPEEGLKFMVYLQKENIIDESGMPKERFSAEFPKEGPSILRIQQVVRGDSAAYFCASSPPGDGGYTFGSGTRLTVV.

DNA of the CDR3: TGTGCCAGCACACTAGCGGGGAGTACAGATACGCAGTATTTT. Translating gives CASTLAGSTDTQYF. The V gene is TRBV13, the J gene TRBJ2-3, with 10 nucleotides matching TRBD2. The CDR3 covers 14 residues. Germline lookup yields CDR1 PRHDT and CDR2 FYEKMQ (reference sequence). Germline trimming cut 7 bases from V and 3 bases from J; bases unmatched to any gene: 4.

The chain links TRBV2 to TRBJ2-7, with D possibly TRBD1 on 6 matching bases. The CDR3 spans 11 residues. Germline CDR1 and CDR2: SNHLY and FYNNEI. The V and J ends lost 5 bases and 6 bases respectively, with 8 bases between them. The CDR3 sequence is CASSSGVEQYF. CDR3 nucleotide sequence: TGTGCCAGCAGTTCAGGGGTCGAGCAGTACTTC.